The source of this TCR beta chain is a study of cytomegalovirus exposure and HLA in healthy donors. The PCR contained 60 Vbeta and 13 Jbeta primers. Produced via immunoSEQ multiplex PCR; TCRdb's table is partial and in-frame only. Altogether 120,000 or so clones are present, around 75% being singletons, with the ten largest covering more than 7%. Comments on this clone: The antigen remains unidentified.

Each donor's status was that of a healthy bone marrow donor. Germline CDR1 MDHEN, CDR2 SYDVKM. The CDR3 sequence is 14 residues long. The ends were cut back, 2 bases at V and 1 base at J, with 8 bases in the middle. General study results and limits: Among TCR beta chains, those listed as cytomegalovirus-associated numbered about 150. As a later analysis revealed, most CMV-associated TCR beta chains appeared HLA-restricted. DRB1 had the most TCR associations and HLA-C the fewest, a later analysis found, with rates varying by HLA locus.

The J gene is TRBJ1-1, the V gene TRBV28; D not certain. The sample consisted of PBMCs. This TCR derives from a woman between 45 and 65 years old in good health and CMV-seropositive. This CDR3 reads CASSLAIRNTEAFF. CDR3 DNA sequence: TGTGCCAGCAGTTTAGCTATAAGGAACACTGAAGCTTTCTTT.